This passage covers 21 T cell receptor beta chains from one sample sequenced in a study of CD4+ T cells in melanoma. TCRdb keeps only in-frame clones here, not all; method: immunoSEQ multiplex PCR. The data show roughly 120,000 clones, with 92% seen just once and about 3.3% held by the top ten. The material sequenced was peripheral blood. All receptors derive from a human donor with melanoma.

The chain links TRBV19 to TRBJ2-7; 9 positions agree with TRBD1. The V segment lost 5 bases and the J segment 3 bases; nucleotides outside the gene matches: 8. The length of the CDR3 is 15 residues. Germline CDR1 and CDR2: LNHDA and SQIVND (reference sequence). CDR3 in amino acids: CASSQQQGAYYEQYF. CDR3 DNA: TGTGCCAGTAGTCAACAACAGGGGGCGTACTACGAGCAGTACTTC.

This clone was found once. CDR3 in DNA: TGCAGCGGACCAGGTCTTCGAGAAGACTTAACCGATAATGAAAAACTGTTTTTT. Amino acid sequence: CSGPGLREDLTDNEKLFF. The rearrangement links TRBV29-1 to TRBJ1-4; no clear D. Germline V lookup: CDR1 SQVTM, CDR2 ANQGSEA. This CDR3 is built from 18 residues. Trimming stripped 7 bases from V and 4 bases from J, with 28 bases between.

This clone came up once. J is TRBJ2-2 and V is TRBV18; tentatively, D is TRBD1 (5 bases). CDR3 size: 15 residues. Germline V lookup: CDR1 KGHSH, CDR2 LQKENI. V was pared by 2 bases and J by 0 bases, with 7 bases between. CDR3: CASSPNRSNTGELFF. The CDR3 DNA sequence: TGTGCCAGCTCACCAAACAGGTCGAACACCGGGGAGCTGTTTTTT.

The chain carries TRBV7-9 and TRBJ2-5; no clear D. The CDR3 length is 12 residues. V was cut by 1 base and J by 5 bases, with 5 bases left in between. CDR1 SEHNR and CDR2 FQNEAQ come from the germline V gene (reference sequence). The CDR3: CASSLVVETQYF. In DNA form, the CDR3 reads TGTGCCAGCAGCTTAGTTGTGGAGACCCAGTACTTC.

J is TRBJ2-2 and V is TRBV30; 7 bases match TRBD2. From germline, CDR1 is GTSNPN and CDR2 SVGIG (reference sequence). V was clipped by 3 bases and J by 4 bases; unmatched bases: 11. CDR3 length equals 16 residues. The CDR3 DNA is TGTGCCTGGAGACCCGGACCTCCGGGGGGCACCGGGGAGCTGTTTTTT. Translation: CAWRPGPPGGTGELFF.

The chain employs TRBV11-2 and TRBJ2-1; either TRBD1 or TRBD2 may supply D (6 bases each). This CDR3 spans 16 amino acids. Germline loops: CDR1 SGHAT, CDR2 FQNNGV. Trimming cost V 3 bases and J 7 bases, with 19 bases left between them. The CDR3, as DNA: TGTGCCAGCAGCTTGTCAGGAGGGGGATGGCGTAATGAGCAGTTCTTC. This encodes CASSLSGGGWRNEQFF.

The V and J genes are TRBV21-1 and TRBJ2-1; the D call TRBD2 from the table was never checked on the DNA. TRBV21-1 is termed a pseudogene. This CDR3 comprises 12 residues. The CDR3 is CASSTSSCEQFF. The CDR3 DNA reads TGTGCCAGCAGCACCTCTAGCTGTGAGCAGTTCTTC.

The V call is TRBV12-5, the J call TRBJ1-1; no clear D gene. V was cut by 7 bases and J by 1 base, with 10 bases left in between. CDR1 is LGHNT, CDR2 FRNRAP, per germline. This CDR3 region has 13 residues. CDR3 bases: TGTGCTAGTGCCCTAGAAACGAACACTGAAGCTTTCTTT. As protein: CASALETNTEAFF.

This chain links TRBV7-2 with TRBJ2-7; maybe TRBD2 (5 bases). V dropped 0 bases and J dropped 5 bases, with 5 bases sitting between them. The CDR3 runs 12 residues. Germline assignment: CDR1 SGHTA and CDR2 FQGNSA. Written as DNA, the CDR3 is TGTGCCAGCAGCTTAGCGGGAGACGAGCAGTACTTC. Translating gives CASSLAGDEQYF.

This chain connects TRBV5-1 to TRBJ2-2; 8 bases map to TRBD2. CDR1 and CDR2 from the germline V gene are SGHRS and YFSETQ. The CDR3 consists of 15 residues. Trimming at V came to 0 bases and at J to 6 bases, leaving 4 bases not matched to a gene. CDR3 amino acids: CASSLVGLVAGELFF. CDR3 nucleotides: TGCGCCAGCAGCTTGGTGGGACTAGTCGCCGGGGAGCTGTTTTTT.

The rearrangement uses TRBV4-1 and TRBJ1-5; perhaps TRBD1 as D (6 bases). Deletions cut 3 bases from V and 7 bases from J, with 13 bases between. Germline CDR1 reads MGHRA; CDR2 reads YSYEKL. This CDR3 has 14 amino acids. DNA for the CDR3: TGCGCCAGCAGCCAGACAACACAGGGACAGCCCCAGCATTTT. Translating it yields CASSQTTQGQPQHF.

V gene TRBV28 combines with J gene TRBJ2-1, with D perhaps TRBD1 or TRBD2 (9 bases each). CDR3 size: 16 residues. V lost 8 bases, J lost 4 bases, and 21 bases lay in between. The germline gives CDR1 MDHEN, CDR2 SYDVKM. The CDR3 reads CASLAQGAGGYNEQFF. In DNA, the CDR3 is TGTGCCAGCCTCGCACAGGGGGCGGGGGGGTACAATGAGCAGTTCTTC.

The V and J genes are TRBV5-6 and TRBJ2-1; TRBD1 might be the D (6 bases). Trimming pared 8 bases from V and 15 bases from J, leaving 24 bases between. The CDR3 consists of 13 residues. Germline CDR1 reads SGHDT; CDR2 reads YYEEEE. CDR3 amino acids: CASNPYSQGRMFF. The CDR3 nucleotides read TGTGCCAGTAACCCTTACTCACAGGGACGTATGTTCTTC.

The CDR3 region is CASSFSRTEAFF. As DNA, the CDR3 is TGTGCCAGCAGCTTTTCTCGGACTGAAGCTTTCTTT. The chain employs TRBV7-3 and TRBJ1-1; D unclear. The CDR3 sequence is 12 residues long. Germline CDR1 and CDR2: SGHTA and FQGTGA. V was pared by 3 bases and J by 5 bases, with 7 bases between.

The J gene is TRBJ2-2, the V gene TRBV2, with no clear D. Trimming removed 7 bases at V and 0 bases at J, with 6 bases between. Germline V gene lookup returns CDR1 SNHLY and CDR2 FYNNEI. The CDR3 contains 13 residues. This CDR3 reads CASILANTGELFF. The CDR3, as DNA: TGTGCCAGCATCCTCGCGAACACCGGGGAGCTGTTTTTT.

The chain recombines TRBV7-6 with TRBJ2-2; weak D call: TRBD1 (5 bases). Deletions cut 10 bases from V and 5 bases from J, with 17 bases between. The CDR3 has 14 amino acids. Germline CDR1 SGHVS, CDR2 FNYEAQ. Here the CDR3 DNA reads TGTGCCAATCAGGACATCCTGGGGACCGGGGAGCTGTTTTTT. This gives the protein CANQDILGTGELFF. The variable domain in full, completed from reference TRBV7-6 and TRBJ2-2, reads GAGVSQSPRYKVTKRGQDVALRCDPISGHVSLYWYRQALGQGPEFLTYFNYEAQQDKSGLPNDRFSAERPEGSISTLTIQRTEQRDSAMYRCANQDILGTGELFFGEGSRLTVL.

This chain uses TRBV28 with TRBJ1-5, with a weak D call TRBD1 (6 bases). The CDR3 consists of 17 residues. Germline V gives CDR1 MDHEN, CDR2 SYDVKM. V lost 2 bases to trimming and J lost 5 bases, with 19 bases between them. The CDR3 sequence: CASSLTQGYSEYQPQHF. The CDR3 nucleotides read TGTGCCAGCAGTTTAACACAGGGTTACTCCGAATATCAGCCCCAGCATTTT.

CDR3: CAISELTGELFF. The CDR3 DNA is TGTGCCATCAGTGAATTGACCGGGGAGCTGTTTTTT. V is TRBV10-3 and J is TRBJ2-2; no firm D call. The germline V gene encodes CDR1 ENHRY and CDR2 SYGVKD. CDR3 length: 12 residues. Trimming took off 3 bases at V and 5 bases at J, with 4 bases between the two ends.

The chain joins TRBV4-3 to TRBJ2-3; D gene uncertain. Trimming left V 3 bases short and J 4 bases short, with 11 bases between. CDR1 and CDR2 (germline): LGHNA, YSLEER. CDR3 length: 14 residues. CDR3 loop: CASSQDLDPDTQYF. The CDR3 nucleotides are TGCGCCAGCAGCCAGGATTTAGACCCAGATACGCAGTATTTT.

The rearrangement links TRBV4-3 to TRBJ1-5, with D tentatively TRBD1 (5 bases). The CDR3 has 14 amino acids. V was shortened by 4 bases and J by 2 bases, with 9 bases between the two germline ends. The germline V gene has CDR1 LGHNA and CDR2 YSLEER. CDR3 DNA: TGCGCCAGCAGCCTGACAGAAGGCAATCAGCCCCAGCATTTT. Translation gives CASSLTEGNQPQHF.

J is TRBJ1-5 and V is TRBV19; possible D gene TRBD1, 6 bases. V gave up 7 bases and J gave up 1 base, with 14 bases separating them. The CDR3 has 15 residues. The germline CDR1 and CDR2 sequences are LNHDA and SQIVND (reference sequence). CDR3 nucleotides: TGTGCCAGTACCCTAGGGGGGGGAAGCAATCAGCCCCAGCATTTT. This sequence encodes CASTLGGGSNQPQHF. Based on the CDR3 plus reference TRBV19 and TRBJ1-5, the full variable domain is DGGITQSPKYLFRKEGQNVTLSCEQNLNHDAMYWYRQDPGQGLRLIYYSQIVNDFQKGDIAEGYSVSREKKESFPLTVTSAQKNPTAFYLCASTLGGGSNQPQHFGDGTRLSIL.